One and the same sample provided the 8 T cell receptor beta chains below, sequenced in a study of blood T cell repertoires in COVID-19. The repertoire was sequenced with immunoSEQ multiplex PCR; TCRdb's copy has only in-frame clones and lacks some. The sample carries roughly 430,000 clones, around 90% recorded once. The sample consisted of PBMCs or T cells enriched from blood (not recorded which). These receptors all come from a woman between 40 and 50 years old with acute COVID-19.

The chain carries TRBV18 and TRBJ1-1; TRBD1 aligns across 8 bases. V lost 2 bases and J lost 4; bases outside the gene matches: 9. CDR3 length: 16 residues. The germline V gene has CDR1 KGHSH and CDR2 LQKENI. The CDR3 protein is CASSPTAGGWGTEAFF. CDR3 bases: TGTGCCAGCTCACCAACGGCAGGGGGCTGGGGCACTGAAGCTTTCTTT. The full variable domain, in which reference TRBV18 and TRBJ1-1 provide the parts outside the CDR3, is NAGVMQNPRHLVRRRGQEARLRCSPMKGHSHVYWYRQLPEEGLKFMVYLQKENIIDESGMPKERFSAEFPKEGPSILRIQQVVRGDSAAYFCASSPTAGGWGTEAFFGQGTRLTVV.

This chain links TRBV10-2 with TRBJ2-1, with 14 bases matching TRBD2. The V segment lost 10 bases and the J segment 9 bases; nucleotides outside the gene matches: 11. The CDR3 is 15 residues long. Per the germline V gene, CDR1 is WSHSY and CDR2 is SAAADI. CDR3 amino acids: CAIGRGLAGGSEQFF. In DNA, the CDR3 is TGCGCCATCGGAAGAGGACTAGCGGGGGGTAGTGAGCAGTTCTTC.

V gene TRBV3-1 (or the pseudogene TRBV3-2) combines with J gene TRBJ1-3; 9 bases match TRBD1. Trimming took 4 bases from V and 2 from J; bases not matched to a gene: 3. Germline V gene sequence: CDR1 LGHDT, CDR2 YNNKEL (reference sequence). The CDR3 length is 15 residues. The CDR3 is CASSRDRVPGNTIYF. CDR3 DNA: TGTGCCAGCAGCCGGGACAGGGTCCCTGGAAACACCATATATTTT.

The V gene is TRBV28, the J gene TRBJ2-7, with TRBD2 matching over 12 bases. This CDR3 region has 17 residues. Germline values: CDR1 MDHEN, CDR2 SYDVKM. V lost 3 bases to trimming and J lost 2 bases; unmatched junction nucleotides: 8. The CDR3 reads CASSFPLAGGSTYEQYF. The CDR3 DNA sequence: TGTGCCAGCAGTTTCCCTCTAGCGGGGGGGTCAACCTACGAGCAGTACTTC.

V usage is TRBV10-3 and J usage is TRBJ1-1; TRBD1 agrees at 8 bases. With V trimmed by 2 bases and J by 11 bases, 10 bases remained unmatched. Germline V gene lookup returns CDR1 ENHRY and CDR2 SYGVKD. This CDR3 comprises 14 residues. The CDR3 sequence is CAISEKDRAHRAFF. DNA of the CDR3: TGTGCCATCAGTGAGAAGGACAGGGCTCATCGGGCTTTCTTT.

V and J are TRBV5-1 and TRBJ1-6; D may be TRBD1 (5 bases). The CDR3 extends over 16 amino acids. From germline, CDR1 is SGHRS and CDR2 YFSETQ. Trimming left V 4 bases short and J 5 bases short, with 16 bases between. The CDR3 DNA follows: TGCGCCAGCAGCAGGACTAGGGGCGCGGATAATTCACCCCTCCACTTT. This translates into CASSRTRGADNSPLHF.

The chain has TRBV18 and TRBJ1-5; unclear D gene. V gave up 3 bases and J gave up 2 bases, with 17 bases separating them. Germline V gene data show CDR1 as KGHSH and CDR2 as LQKENI. CDR3 size: 17 residues. The CDR3 sequence is CASSPDQGRGGNQPQHF. In DNA, the CDR3 is TGTGCCAGCTCACCCGACCAAGGACGGGGAGGCAATCAGCCCCAGCATTTT.

This chain connects TRBV5-5 to TRBJ1-2; 8 bases are shared with TRBD1. There are 15 residues in the CDR3. V trimming: 0 bases; J trimming: 3 bases; junction bases outside the gene matches: 4. The germline CDR1 and CDR2 sequences are SGHKS and YYEKEE (reference sequence). The CDR3 loop is CASSLVQGDHYGYTF. The CDR3, as DNA: TGTGCCAGCAGCTTGGTACAGGGGGATCACTATGGCTACACCTTC. Supplemented by reference TRBV5-5 and TRBJ1-2, the full variable domain reads DAGVTQSPTHLIKTRGQQVTLRCSPISGHKSVSWYQQVLGQGPQFIFQYYEKEERGRGNFPDRFSARQFPNYSSELNVNALLLGDSALYLCASSLVQGDHYGYTFGSGTRLTVV.